The entry that follows covers one T cell receptor beta chain sequence. The antigen it recognizes is unknown. No per-base quality is available; no much larger clone lies one base away. The goal of deep resolution MiSeq sequencing was a depth between 1 in 1 million and 1 in 200,000 T cells, and coverage averaged 10x per clonotype. The immunoSEQ hsTCRB Kit was used to generate the TCR beta libraries. Under the source paper's analysis protocol: Data were analyzed with ImmunoSEQ Data Assistant and ImmunoSEQ Analyzer, with V, D and J genes assigned per IMGT definitions. Clonality, which ranges from 0 to 1, was calculated as one minus the normalized Shannon entropy of productive rearrangement frequencies. Only overrepresented clonotypes making up at least 0.05% of the repertoire of each patient were included in the public clonotype analysis. Repertoires from about a dozen age-matched healthy donors in immuneACCESS were used as clonality controls. TCRdb carries this immuneACCESS record with in-frame sequences only. Its versions omit some clonotypes, under half of them owing to an unresolved V gene in the studies checked, with the rest unexplained. Clonal size and the V and J genes are those of that table, whereas D and trimming came from the DNA. The sample records 270,000 or so clones, approximately 76% of which are singletons. The ten largest account for about 5.8% of the sample.

The data stem from a study of cytotoxic CD8 clonotypes in ibrutinib-treated CLL (dated by TCRdb to 2020 to 2022). Regarding the study in general: The cohort was composed of roughly ten relapsed/refractory and roughly 15 treatment-naive patients; IGHV unmutated status was identified in about 17 patients. Responses were partial in some 24 patients and complete in 2; after median about 63 months follow-up, 14 stayed in remission and roughly twelve progressed. Cryopreserved peripheral blood mononuclear cells were collected at three points: before therapy, at response, and at either sustained remission or disease progression. All remission and progressive disease samples were collected while patients were still receiving ibrutinib. Of the 70 to 90 people in the trial, around 26 had longitudinal samples available. Samples at response were collected after a median of about 11 months of treatment, with a range of roughly 6 to 40 months. On average, each sample had some 260,000 productive templates and around 100,000 productive rearrangements.

The time point label here, explained by the study, means: progressive disease on ibrutinib. For TCR beta library preparation, roughly 2.1 micrograms of genomic DNA were isolated from cryopreserved PBMCs. Longitudinal blood samples from CLL patients receiving ibrutinib monotherapy were subjected to high-throughput TCR beta sequencing. The patients took part in an open-label, single-center phase 2 trial of ibrutinib monotherapy. What the study reported, not specific to this receptor: Sustained-remission and progressing patients did not have matched sampling times, and lymph node repertoires were not examined. An increase in clonality was observed at ibrutinib response, with clonality remaining stable during sustained remission and falling back toward baseline at progression. At baseline, clonality was higher than in age-matched healthy donors and showed a strong correlation with circulating CD8+ T-cell counts. Public clonotypes were found to be uncommon and were observed to contract or remain stable during treatment; the increase in clonality was shown to reflect expansion of private clonotypes at ibrutinib response.

This clonotype was obtained from a human donor with chronic lymphocytic leukemia. The specimen comprised PBMCs, sampled at disease progression, from a patient treated with ibrutinib.

The CDR3 amino acid sequence is: CASRPGGTVGYTF. In nucleotides, the sequence is TGTGCCAGCCGCCCGGGAGGAACGGTGGGCTACACCTTC. The receptor chain draws on TRBV6-6 and TRBJ1-2, with the D gene call left open. The CDR3, from cysteine to phenylalanine, totals 13 residues. Kept here is only the CDR3 DNA, which spans 39 bases and is read in frame from base 1. Cut back by 8 bases and 8 bases, the V and J ends lie 18 bases apart. From a lookup of the germline V gene (reference sequence), CDR1 and CDR2 are MNHNY and SVGAGI.